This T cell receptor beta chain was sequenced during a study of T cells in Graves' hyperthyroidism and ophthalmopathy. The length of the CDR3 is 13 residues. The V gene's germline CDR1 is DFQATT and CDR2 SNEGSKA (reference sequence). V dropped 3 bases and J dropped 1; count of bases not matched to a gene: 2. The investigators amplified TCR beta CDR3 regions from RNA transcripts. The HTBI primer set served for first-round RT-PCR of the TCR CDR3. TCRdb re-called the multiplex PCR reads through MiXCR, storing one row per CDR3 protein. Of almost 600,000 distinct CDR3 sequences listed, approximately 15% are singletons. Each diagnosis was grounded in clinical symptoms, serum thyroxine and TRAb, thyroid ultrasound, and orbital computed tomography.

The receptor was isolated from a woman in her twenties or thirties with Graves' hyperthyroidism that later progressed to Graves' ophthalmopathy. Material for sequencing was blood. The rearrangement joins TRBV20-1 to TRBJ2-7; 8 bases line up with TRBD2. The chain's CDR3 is CSARQRESYEQYF. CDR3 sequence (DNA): TGCAGTGCTAGGCAGCGGGAGTCCTACGAGCAGTACTTC.